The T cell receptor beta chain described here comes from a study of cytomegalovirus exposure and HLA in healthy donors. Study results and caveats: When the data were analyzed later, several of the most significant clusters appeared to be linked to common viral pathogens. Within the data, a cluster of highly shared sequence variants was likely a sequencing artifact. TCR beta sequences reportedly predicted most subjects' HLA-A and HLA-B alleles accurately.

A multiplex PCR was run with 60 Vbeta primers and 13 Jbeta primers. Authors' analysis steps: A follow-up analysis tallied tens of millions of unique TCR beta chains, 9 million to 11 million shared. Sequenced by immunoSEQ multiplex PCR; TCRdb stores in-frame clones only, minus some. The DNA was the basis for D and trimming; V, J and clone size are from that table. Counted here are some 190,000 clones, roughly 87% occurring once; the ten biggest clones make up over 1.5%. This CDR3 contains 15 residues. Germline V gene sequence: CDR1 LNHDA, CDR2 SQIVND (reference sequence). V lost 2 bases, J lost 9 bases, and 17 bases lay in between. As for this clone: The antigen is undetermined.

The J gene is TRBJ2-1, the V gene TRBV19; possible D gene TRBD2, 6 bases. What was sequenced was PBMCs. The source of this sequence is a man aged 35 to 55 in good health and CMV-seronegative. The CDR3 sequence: CASSIMPEGGFEQFF. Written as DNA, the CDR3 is TGTGCCAGTAGTATAATGCCCGAGGGAGGTTTTGAGCAGTTCTTC.